The TCR beta chain described here comes from a study of immune evolution from preneoplasia to lung adenocarcinoma. Study observations and caveats: From normal lung to invasive adenocarcinoma, top clone frequencies appeared to decrease. Normal lung had highest clonality; later lesions appeared denser, more diverse.

A remark on this clone: The antigen is undetermined. Because it lacks the conserved phenylalanine or tryptophan at the end, this CDR3 is likely a read error.

The CDR3 runs 17 residues. From germline, CDR1 is GTSNPN and CDR2 SVGIG (reference sequence). Trimming pared 3 bases from V and 1 base from J, leaving 21 bases between. Patients had resection in Japan or China between the mid-2010s and the late 2010s. Assay: immunoSEQ multiplex PCR; the TCRdb copy retains only in-frame clones and omits some. The sample holds fewer than 7,500 clones, roughly 74% seen once. The sample was FFPE adjacent normal lung tissue. This clonotype originated in a donor at least 70 years old with lung adenocarcinoma. The V and J genes are TRBV30 and TRBJ1-1; unclear D gene. CDR3 in DNA: TGTGCCTGGAGCCCAAGAAATTTCGGACGGAAGAACACTGAAGCTTTCGTT. As protein: CAWSPRNFGRKNTEAFV.